A selection of T cell receptor beta chains follows, all from one sample in a study of cytomegalovirus exposure and HLA in healthy donors. The data were produced by immunoSEQ multiplex PCR, yet TCRdb's version contains in-frame clones alone and is incomplete. The sample shows fewer than 100,000 clones, about 75% of them seen only once. The sample comprised PBMCs. Receptors were obtained from a man between 35 and 55 years old in good health and CMV-seropositive. Each CDR3 is given with its conserved first and last residue. A D gene is named only where the DNA matches it firmly. Size is omitted from some rows. Given values are once, few, many or a class for expanded clones.

cdr3_nt,cdr3_aa,clone_size,d_call,v_call,j_call
TGTGCCAGCAGCTTAGACATCTCTGGAAACACCATATATTTT,CASSLDISGNTIYF,.,.,TRBV7-6,TRBJ1-3
TGTGCCAGCAGCAGGGGGCGAACTGAAGCTTTCTTT,CASSRGRTEAFF,once,TRBD1,TRBV2,TRBJ1-1
TGTGCCAGCAGTGAAGCACCAGGGTGGGCAACGGAAGCTTTCTTT,CASSEAPGWATEAFF,.,.,TRBV2,TRBJ1-1
TGTGCCAGCAGTGAAGCGCTGCGGGGGAGTTCCTACAATGAGCAGTTCTTC,CASSEALRGSSYNEQFF,.,TRBD2,TRBV2,TRBJ2-1
TGTGCCAGCAGTTACGGAGCTAACTATGGCTACACCTTC,CASSYGANYGYTF,.,.,TRBV6-5,TRBJ1-2
TGTGCCAGCAGTTACCCGGACCAGGGTGGAAACACCATATATTTT,CASSYPDQGGNTIYF,few,.,TRBV6-6,TRBJ1-3
TGTGCCAGCAGTGCCCCACAGACGGCGATTCAGTACTTC,CASSAPQTAIQYF,.,.,TRBV28,TRBJ2-4
TGTGCCAGTCAAGGTCCACAGGCCACAGATACGCAGTATTTT,CASQGPQATDTQYF,few,.,TRBV13,TRBJ2-3
TGTGCCAGCAGTGCAGGGGGTAATGAGCAGTTCTTC,CASSAGGNEQFF,once,TRBD1,TRBV6-6,TRBJ2-1
TGTGCCAGCAGTCTAATCGGACTCTCCTACGAGCAGTACTTC,CASSLIGLSYEQYF,.,.,TRBV27,TRBJ2-7
TGTGCCAGCAGCACCCCCGGACAGAACACCGGGGAGCTGTTTTTT,CASSTPGQNTGELFF,few,.,TRBV28,TRBJ2-2
TGTGCCAGCACCCTGACTAGAACCCACGAGCAGTACTTC,CASTLTRTHEQYF,.,.,TRBV6-1,TRBJ2-7
TGCGCCAGCAGGGACTCCCTCGGGGAGCTGTTTTTT,CASRDSLGELFF,.,.,TRBV10-1,TRBJ2-2
TGTGCCAGCAGCTTGACCAGCGGGGGGCCCCAGTACTTC,CASSLTSGGPQYF,.,TRBD2,TRBV5-4,TRBJ2-5
TGTGCCAGCTCACCCGGCGTTGGCGGGACCCACGAGCAGTACTTC,CASSPGVGGTHEQYF,.,.,TRBV18,TRBJ2-7
TGTGCCAGCAGCCCCTTTGGCGGGGGACGGGCCGGGGAGCTGTTTTTT,CASSPFGGGRAGELFF,.,TRBD2,TRBV11-3,TRBJ2-2
TGTGCCAGCAGCCCTAATCCCGGGACAGGGTCTACTTCTGGGGCCAACGTCCTGACTTTC,CASSPNPGTGSTSGANVLTF,.,TRBD1,TRBV28,TRBJ2-6
TGTGCCAGCAGTTACTCGAGTAGGGAGACGCTCGAAAAACTGTTTTTT,CASSYSSRETLEKLFF,.,.,TRBV6-5,TRBJ1-4